This T cell receptor beta chain appears in the sequencing data of a study of naive and memory T cell subsets. CD45RA-CD27- cells were effector memory; CD45RA+CD27- cells were EMRA. The germline gives CDR1 MNHNY, CDR2 SVGAGI (reference sequence). The CDR3 spans 14 residues. V lost 0 bases and J 3 bases, leaving 5 bases between the germline ends. An equimolar mix of two oligonucleotides served as the beta constant-region primer for TRBC1 and TRBC2. TCRdb re-analysed the UMI-ligation and nested PCR reads in MiXCR, keeping a single row per CDR3 protein. Of 29,000 or so distinct CDR3 sequences listed, approximately 11% are singletons. The table lists this clonotype with a few counts.

V is TRBV6-6 and J is TRBJ2-2; D is perhaps TRBD1 or TRBD2 (5 bases each). The sample taken for sequencing was effector memory CD4+ T cells from blood. Noted subset: effector memory, CD45RA- CD27-. The TCR comes from a human donor in good health. The CDR3 nucleotides read TGTGCCAGCAGTTACTCGGGGGACACCGGGGAGCTGTTTTTT. This encodes CASSYSGDTGELFF.